This T cell receptor (beta chain) comes out of a study of blood T cells in healthy people across ages. With a J-beta primer mix and a sample-barcoded 5' primer, a second PCR ran roughly 6 to 12 cycles. MiXCR, run by TCRdb on the 5' RACE reads, gives a single entry per CDR3 protein. The table includes a few hundred thousand distinct CDR3 sequences, 25% to 30% detected once. On this clonotype itself: Its target is unknown.

CDR3 length: 14 amino acids. Trimming shortened V by 2 bases and J by 4 bases, and 12 bases separated the two germline ends. Germline V lookup: CDR1 DFQATT, CDR2 SNEGSKA (reference sequence). Broader study findings: Strong correlation existed between TCR beta diversity and naive T cell percentage.

This clonotype was obtained from a woman between 65 and 79 years old in good health. The V gene is TRBV20-1, the J gene TRBJ1-5; possibly TRBD1 for D (5 bases). The sample taken for sequencing was blood. The CDR3 DNA is TGCAGTGCTAGATCGGGGGGAACGAATCAGCCCCAGCATTTT. Amino acid sequence: CSARSGGTNQPQHF.